The 7 T cell receptor beta chains presented below share a single source sample, sequenced in a study of regulatory T cells in long-lasting Graves disease. According to the study, TCR beta libraries were built with iRepertoire HTBI primers and CDR3-region Arm-PCR. TCRdb processed the multiplex PCR reads anew with MiXCR; each CDR3 protein has one entry. Of approximately 350,000 distinct CDR3 sequences in the sample, less than 30% are singletons; the top ten hold under 35%. Time point given: persistent/refractory GD, antithyroid drugs over 5 years with positive TRAb. The TCR library was made from RNA extracted from PBMCs. Sequenced here: peripheral blood mononuclear cells (PBMCs), sampled when the disease was refractory, from a patient treated with antithyroid drugs. Receptors originate from a middle-aged woman with Graves disease.

The chain uses TRBV2 and TRBJ2-1; 9 bases agree with TRBD1. The CDR3 sequence is 14 residues long. V shed 7 bases and J 7 bases; nucleotides not matched to a gene: 8. Per germline, CDR1 SNHLY and CDR2 FYNNEI. CDR3 sequence reads: CASTRRDRDNEQFF. The CDR3, as DNA: TGTGCCAGCACACGCCGGGACAGGGATAATGAGCAGTTCTTC.

At least ten counts were recorded for this clonotype. This chain uses TRBV12-3 or TRBV12-4 with TRBJ2-7, with a weak D call TRBD2 (6 bases). The CDR3 totals 13 residues. The germline V and J ends were trimmed by 6 bases and 0 bases, with 9 bases remaining between them. The CDR3 DNA reads TGTGCCAGCAGGACTAGAGCCTCCTACGAGCAGTACTTC. Protein: CASRTRASYEQYF.

This clonotype appeared many times. The CDR3 coding sequence is TGTGCCAGCAGTAGGGACAGGAAGAACACCGGGGAGCTGTTTTTT. Protein: CASSRDRKNTGELFF. V and J are TRBV6-1 and TRBJ2-2; the match to TRBD1 covers 8 bases. In germline, CDR1 is MNHNS, CDR2 SASEGT. CDR3 length equals 15 residues. V lost 5 bases to trimming and J lost 1 base; unmatched junction nucleotides: 3.

This clonotype came up many times. The J gene is TRBJ2-7, the V gene TRBV28; D ambiguous. The CDR3 loop spans 14 amino acids. The germline gives CDR1 MDHEN, CDR2 SYDVKM. V dropped 3 bases and J dropped 0 bases, with 9 bases sitting between them. CDR3 coding DNA: TGTGCCAGCAGTTTGACCCAGAGCTCCTACGAGCAGTACTTC. Its protein is CASSLTQSSYEQYF.

This clonotype was counted many times. V gene TRBV6-2 or TRBV6-3 combines with J gene TRBJ2-2, with D tentatively TRBD2 (5 bases). CDR3 size: 15 residues. CDR1 and CDR2 from the germline V gene are MNHEY and SVGEGT. Between the trimmed V and J ends, which lost 4 bases and 0 bases, there was a span of 9 bases. In DNA, the CDR3 is TGTGCCAGCAGTTCAAGCGGATCGAACACCGGGGAGCTGTTTTTT. It encodes CASSSSGSNTGELFF.

This clonotype was seen many times. J is TRBJ2-7 and V is TRBV12-3 or TRBV12-4; no firm D call. The CDR3 totals 12 residues. Trimming removed 5 bases at V and 3 bases at J, with 8 bases between. The CDR3 DNA follows: TGTGCCAGCAGTCTTTCCCACTACGAGCAGTACTTC. Protein product: CASSLSHYEQYF.

This clonotype appeared many times. The chain is built from TRBV15 and TRBJ2-4; D is possibly TRBD2 (6 bases). The germline CDR1 and CDR2 sequences are LNHNV and YYDKDF (reference sequence). The CDR3 loop spans 17 amino acids. The V end lost 7 bases, the J end lost 2 bases, and 21 bases lay between the germline ends. This CDR3 reads CATTTKRGSGTKNIQYF. CDR3 coding DNA: TGTGCCACCACCACAAAACGGGGGAGTGGGACCAAAAACATTCAGTACTTC. Full variable domain (outside the CDR3, taken from reference TRBV15 and TRBJ2-4): DAMVIQNPRYQVTQFGKPVTLSCSQTLNHNVMYWYQQKSSQAPKLLFHYYDKDFNNEADTPDNFQSRRPNTSFCFLDIRSPGLGDTAMYLCATTTKRGSGTKNIQYFGAGTRLSVL.